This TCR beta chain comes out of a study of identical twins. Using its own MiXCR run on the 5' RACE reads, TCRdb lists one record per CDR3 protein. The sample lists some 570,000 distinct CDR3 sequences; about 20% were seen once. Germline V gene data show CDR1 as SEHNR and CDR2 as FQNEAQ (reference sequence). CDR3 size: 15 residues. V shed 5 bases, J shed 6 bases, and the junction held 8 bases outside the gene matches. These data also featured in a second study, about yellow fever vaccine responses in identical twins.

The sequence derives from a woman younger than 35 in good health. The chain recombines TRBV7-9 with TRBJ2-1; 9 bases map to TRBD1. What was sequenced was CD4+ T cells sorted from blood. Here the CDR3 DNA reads TGTGCCAGCAGCGTTGACAGGGGGAGTTTCAATGAGCAGTTCTTC. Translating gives CASSVDRGSFNEQFF.